These T cell receptor beta chains were read from a single sample in a study of blood T cell repertoires in COVID-19. The protocol was immunoSEQ multiplex PCR, while the TCRdb copy is restricted to in-frame clones and leaves out a portion. The sample lists almost 250,000 clones, about 82% occurring once. The sequenced sample was peripheral blood. These receptors were taken from a woman at least 80 years old with COVID-19, enrolled during active disease. Each CDR3 is given with its conserved first and last residue.

TRBJ2-2 | TRBV30 | CAWSPLLDVGELFF
TRBJ1-6 | TRBV9 | CASSVAVTVPNSPLHF
TRBJ2-1 | TRBV6-5 | CASSYSRGLGNEQFF
TRBJ1-1 | TRBV3-1/TRBV3-2 | CASSSQGARTEAFF
TRBJ2-5 | TRBV27 | CASSLWAKETQYF
TRBJ2-1 | TRBV9 | CASSVDEGAYYNEQFF
TRBJ1-5 | TRBV19 | CASGFTGVNQPQHF
TRBJ1-3 | TRBV3-1/TRBV3-2 | CASSQDRVSGNTIYF
TRBJ2-1 | TRBV19 | CASSIRAGLNNEQFF
TRBJ2-2 | TRBV7-9 | CASSSDSRVGGELFF
TRBJ1-1 | TRBV19 | CASSNGRGTEAFF
TRBJ2-5 | TRBV6-2/TRBV6-3 | CASSDGLGGGETQYF
TRBJ1-2 | TRBV6-4 | CASKSGTGALYGYTF
TRBJ1-4 | TRBV5-1 | CASSFGTGNEKLFF
TRBJ1-2 | TRBV9 | CASSAGTGDYGYTF
TRBJ1-5 | TRBV19 | CASSYPGGAQPQHF
TRBJ1-2 | TRBV7-9 | CASSLGQGSNYGYTF
TRBJ1-2 | TRBV5-1 | CASSLAVWGVGSGYTF
TRBJ2-2 | TRBV5-1 | CASSPAAVTGELFF
TRBJ2-2 | TRBV11-2 | CASSPTGMNTGELFF
TRBJ1-5 | TRBV6-6 | CASSSPGYSNQPQHF
TRBJ1-2 | TRBV2 | CASSEQGAGGYTF
TRBJ1-5 | TRBV6-2/TRBV6-3 | CASSYQGLIGQPQHF
TRBJ1-6 | TRBV7-2 | CASSQDRGSSPLHF
TRBJ2-3 | TRBV28 | CASSFNSVPTDTQYF
TRBJ2-7 | TRBV28 | CATNRVGQGRTYEQYF
TRBJ2-1 | TRBV6-2/TRBV6-3 | CASSYSLAGVREQFF
TRBJ2-3 | TRBV5-1 | CASRAVISTDTQYF
TRBJ1-1 | TRBV12-3/TRBV12-4 | CASRTTGNTEAFF
TRBJ1-3 | TRBV12-3/TRBV12-4 | CASSFKGANTIYF
TRBJ1-5 | TRBV28 | CASSSWTGGSQPQHF
TRBJ2-7 | TRBV6-5 | CAGLQTQPSYEQYF
TRBJ1-2 | TRBV6-6 | CASSSAVGARLF
TRBJ1-5 | TRBV24-1 | CATSEVGGYSNQPQHF
TRBJ2-4 | TRBV5-4 | CASSLDRGKNIQYF
TRBJ1-6 | TRBV11-2 | CASSLAYSYNSPLHF
TRBJ2-6 | TRBV5-4 | CASSLSTGVSGANVLTF
TRBJ1-6 | TRBV6-6 | CASSYDRGNSPLHF
TRBJ1-5 | TRBV6-4 | CASSDPQSRTGVQPQHF
TRBJ1-3 | TRBV6-5 | CASARDSGNTIYF
TRBJ2-3 | TRBV6-5 | CARGSGGVTDTQYF
TRBJ2-1 | TRBV18 | CASSPGQLGAYNEQFF
TRBJ2-1 | TRBV27 | CASSSGQFTNEQFF
TRBJ2-3 | TRBV7-8 | CASSFLAGGRTDTQYF
TRBJ1-2 | TRBV6-4 | CASRLQNPTLNYGYTF
TRBJ1-1 | TRBV5-1 | CASTGQGATEAFF
TRBJ1-6 | TRBV2 | CASSDHRDSNNSPLHF
TRBJ1-1 | TRBV3-1/TRBV3-2 | CASSQGPFRVIEAFF
TRBJ1-1 | TRBV5-1 | CASSLGQGAGTEAFF
TRBJ2-3 | TRBV5-1 | CASQDSGVTDTQYF
TRBJ2-1 | TRBV28 | CASSLIGGGNEQFF
TRBJ1-5 | TRBV19 | CASSGGEDQPQHF
TRBJ1-1 | TRBV4-1 | CASSQDFQGGEAFF
TRBJ1-5 | TRBV5-1 | CASSLTGSRGNQPQHF
TRBJ2-5 | TRBV7-2 | CASSLGLGPRTQETQYF
TRBJ2-5 | TRBV13 | CASSAARQGVETQYF
TRBJ1-4 | TRBV2 | CASSDAVGEKLFF
TRBJ2-3 | TRBV10-2 | CASSDPLSSVYSTDTQYF
TRBJ2-5 | TRBV5-4 | CASRQQGAGGETQYF
TRBJ1-3 | TRBV28 | CASSPGDRAVSGNTIYF